This entry describes one T cell receptor beta chain. Its antigen is unidentified. Researchers report isolating at least 6 million PBMCs per sample. The CDR3 consists of 17 residues. Germline V lookup: CDR1 SGHRS, CDR2 YFSETQ. Trimming pared 0 bases from V and 1 base from J, leaving 14 bases between. The data were obtained in a study of blood T cells in healthy people across ages. Study-wide points: Measured against age, TCR beta diversity per million T cells decreased in a roughly linear manner.

Next came a second PCR, run for about 6 to 12 cycles, which used a sample-barcoded 5' primer along with a J-beta primer mix. Each sample provided no less than 2.5 million CDR3-containing paired-end reads. From the 5' RACE reads, TCRdb called clonotypes with MiXCR, one entry per CDR3 protein. Among 850,000 or so distinct CDR3 sequences listed, about 30% were seen once. The sequence was collected from a woman of 80 years or more in good health. The V call is TRBV5-1, the J call TRBJ1-5; D uncertain. The sequenced material came from blood. CDR3 sequence reads: CASSLGTGVGSNQPQHF. CDR3 DNA: TGCGCCAGCAGCTTGGGGACCGGGGTTGGGAGCAATCAGCCCCAGCATTTT.